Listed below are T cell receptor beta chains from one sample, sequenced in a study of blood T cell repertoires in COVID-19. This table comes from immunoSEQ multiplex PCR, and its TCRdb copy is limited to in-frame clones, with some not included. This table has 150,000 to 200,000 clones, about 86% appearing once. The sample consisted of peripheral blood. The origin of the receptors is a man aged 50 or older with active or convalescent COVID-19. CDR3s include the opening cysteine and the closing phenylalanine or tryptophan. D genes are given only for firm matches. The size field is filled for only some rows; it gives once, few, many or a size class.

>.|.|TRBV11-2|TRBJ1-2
CASSLGPGDYGYTF
TGTGCCAGCAGCTTAGGGCCGGGTGACTATGGCTACACCTTC
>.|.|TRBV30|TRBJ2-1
CAWSALTGYNEQFF
TGTGCCTGGAGTGCTTTGACAGGATACAATGAGCAGTTCTTC
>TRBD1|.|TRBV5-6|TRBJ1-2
CASSNKGARGYTF
TGTGCCAGCAGCAACAAGGGGGCTCGGGGCTACACCTTC
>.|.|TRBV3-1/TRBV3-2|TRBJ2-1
CASSQEREQFF
TGTGCCAGCAGCCAGGAGCGGGAGCAGTTCTTC
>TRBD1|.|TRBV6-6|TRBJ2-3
CASSWTGSSTDTQYF
TGTGCCAGCAGTTGGACAGGGTCTAGCACAGATACGCAGTATTTT
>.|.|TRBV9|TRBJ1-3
CASSVGMGSLSGNTIYF
TGTGCCAGCAGCGTAGGGATGGGCAGCCTCTCTGGAAACACCATATATTTT
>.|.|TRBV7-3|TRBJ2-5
CASSSEAQGETQYF
TGTGCCAGCAGCTCAGAGGCTCAGGGTGAGACCCAGTACTTC
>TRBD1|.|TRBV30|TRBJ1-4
CAWNRQGEKLFF
TGTGCCTGGAATAGACAGGGTGAAAAACTGTTTTTT
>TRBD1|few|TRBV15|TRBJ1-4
CATSRQIQGAFEKLFF
TGTGCCACCAGCAGACAAATACAGGGGGCATTTGAAAAACTGTTTTTT
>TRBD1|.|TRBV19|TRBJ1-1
CASSRWDRGNTEAFF
TGTGCCAGTAGTCGCTGGGACAGAGGAAACACTGAAGCTTTCTTT
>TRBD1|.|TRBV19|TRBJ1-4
CASSNQGVRSEKLFF
TGTGCCAGTAGTAACCAGGGGGTTCGCAGTGAAAAACTGTTTTTT
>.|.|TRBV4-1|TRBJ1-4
CASSQAIYLARTGYEKLFF
TGCGCCAGCAGCCAAGCTATTTACTTAGCTAGAACAGGGTACGAAAAACTGTTTTTT
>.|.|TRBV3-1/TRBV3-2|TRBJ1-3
CASSRGLLTSGNTIYF
TGTGCCAGCAGCCGAGGACTCCTCACCTCTGGAAACACCATATATTTT
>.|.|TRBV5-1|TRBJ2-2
CASSLASGGELFF
TGCGCCAGCAGCTTGGCCTCGGGCGGGGAGCTGTTTTTT
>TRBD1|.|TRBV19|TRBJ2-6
CAGGGQGLSGANVLTF
TGTGCCGGGGGGGGACAGGGGTTATCTGGGGCCAACGTCCTGACTTTC
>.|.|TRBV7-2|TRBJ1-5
CASSLVLQNQPQHF
TGTGCCAGCAGCTTAGTGTTACAAAATCAGCCCCAGCATTTT
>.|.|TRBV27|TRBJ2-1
CASSKQDSSYNEQFF
TGTGCCAGCAGCAAGCAGGATAGCTCCTACAATGAGCAGTTCTTC
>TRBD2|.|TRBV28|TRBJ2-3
CASSSAGLASTDTQYF
TGTGCCAGCAGTTCGGCGGGACTAGCTAGCACAGATACGCAGTATTTT
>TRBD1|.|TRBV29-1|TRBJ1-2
CSVGDSANYGYTF
TGCAGCGTCGGGGACAGCGCAAACTATGGCTACACCTTC
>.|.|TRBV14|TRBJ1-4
CASSQGGATNEKLFF
TGTGCCAGCAGCCAGGGGGGTGCAACTAATGAAAAACTGTTTTTT
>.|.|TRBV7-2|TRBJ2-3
CASSLQSAGAPLHF
TGTGCCAGCAGCCTACAAAGTGCGGGGGCCCCCCTCCATTTT
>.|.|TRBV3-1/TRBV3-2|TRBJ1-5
CASSQGLSNQPQHF
TGTGCCAGCAGCCAGGGACTCTCTAATCAGCCCCAGCATTTT
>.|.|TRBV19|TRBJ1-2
CASSDPGGGVRGYTF
TGTGCCAGTAGTGACCCGGGAGGGGGAGTACGGGGCTACACCTTC
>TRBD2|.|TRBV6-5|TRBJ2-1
CASTGGGNEQFF
TGTGCCAGCACCGGGGGGGGGAATGAGCAGTTCTTC
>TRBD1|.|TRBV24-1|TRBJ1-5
CATSAGQGNQPQHF
TGTGCCACCTCTGCGGGACAGGGCAATCAGCCCCAGCATTTT
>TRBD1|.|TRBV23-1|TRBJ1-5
CASREQGPKPQHF
TGCGCCAGCAGAGAACAGGGGCCCAAGCCCCAGCATTTT
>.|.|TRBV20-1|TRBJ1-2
CSARDRGYTF
TGCAGTGCTAGGGACAGAGGCTACACCTTC